This T cell receptor beta chain derives from a study of blood T cell repertoires in COVID-19. About the study: T cells, B-cell-depleted T cells, or PBMCs supplied cDNA or gDNA.

Clones were sequenced by immunoSEQ multiplex PCR, and TCRdb holds only the in-frame ones, with some missing. The sample holds 100,000 or so clones; roughly nine tenths are singletons and the top ten take around 16%. V gave up 1 base and J gave up 3 bases, with 13 bases separating them. From germline, CDR1 is SGHNT and CDR2 YENEEA. The CDR3 is made up of 15 amino acids. The specimen was peripheral blood. This sequence originates from a man in his fifties with acute or convalescent COVID-19. The rearrangement uses TRBV11-3 and TRBJ2-7; D is perhaps TRBD2 (7 bases). CDR3 amino acids: CASSLVGGVLYEQYF. CDR3 bases: TGTGCCAGCAGCTTAGTAGGGGGGGTCCTCTACGAGCAGTACTTC. The full variable domain, its missing parts supplied by reference TRBV11-3 and TRBJ2-7, is EAGVVQSPRYKIIEKKQPVAFWCNPISGHNTLYWYLQNLGQGPELLIRYENEEAVDDSQLPKDRFSAERLKGVDSTLKIQPAELGDSAVYLCASSLVGGVLYEQYFGPGTRLTVT.